This passage covers 3 T cell receptor beta chains from one sample sequenced in a study of shared clonotypes between healthy human individuals (dated by TCRdb to 2020 to 2021). Receptor libraries were prepared by the immunoSEQ multiplex PCR assay. Not all clones reach the TCRdb copy of this immuneACCESS table, which keeps in-frame sequences only. Checked studies attribute under half of the gap to unresolved V genes and leave the rest unexplained. In all, the sample holds approximately 2.5 million clones, and approximately 92% of those were seen once. The ten largest clones take up under 0.15% of the sample. Sequencing was carried out using naive CD4+ T cells sorted from blood. The cell subset or site tag for this specimen amounts to: CD45RA+ positively selected. These receptors originate from a man younger than 35 in good health.

V usage is TRBV11-2 and J usage is TRBJ2-1, with TRBD2 matching 11 bases. V shed 0 bases, J shed 3 bases, and the junction held 7 bases outside the gene matches. Germline-derived CDR1 and CDR2 are SGHAT and FQNNGV. This CDR3 spans 18 amino acids. The CDR3 spells CASSLEGGGTSGYNEQFF. CDR3 in DNA: TGTGCCAGCAGCTTAGAGGGTGGAGGGACTAGCGGCTACAATGAGCAGTTCTTC.

The chain recombines TRBV27 with TRBJ2-7, with 10 positions matching TRBD1. The V gene's germline CDR1 is MNHEY and CDR2 SMNVEV (reference sequence). The junction had 6 bases not matched to a gene; V was cut back by 4 bases and J by 6 bases. This CDR3 has 14 residues. CDR3 bases: TGTGCCAGCAGTTCACGACAGGGGGCGCGCGAGCAGTACTTC. This gives the protein CASSSRQGAREQYF.

The rearrangement joins TRBV27 to TRBJ1-2, with D uncertain. The V end lost 7 bases, the J end lost 4 bases, and 19 bases lay between the germline ends. The germline gives CDR1 MNHEY, CDR2 SMNVEV (reference sequence). This CDR3 is built from 15 residues. CDR3 nucleotides: TGTGCCAGCACCAAAAAGGCTGGCGGGATCTATGGCTACACCTTC. Its translation is CASTKKAGGIYGYTF.